Sequencing of this TCR beta chain was carried out in a study of T cell responses to AZD1222 COVID-19 vaccine (dated by TCRdb to 2020 to 2022). Turning to the overall study: AZD1222 recipients whose second dose came at about 4 weeks and those whose second dose came at about 12 weeks were combined into one group, since spike-specific TCR depth and breadth did not differ between the two schedules. Trial participants were enrolled into age subgroups of 18-55, 56-69 and 70-plus years, which contained roughly 150, 30 and 60 TCR-sequenced participants, respectively. TCR sequencing covered 230 to 250 trial participants: 200 to 210 given two doses of AZD1222 and about 26 given two doses of MenACWY control vaccine. Paper-wide results and their limitations: In the small 56-69-year group, the increase in depth fell short of significance, most likely because of low power. Conclusions about previously exposed vaccinees are limited because only six or seven AZD1222 recipients were SARS-CoV-2 seropositive at baseline. After two AZD1222 doses, spike-specific TCR breadth and depth were significantly higher than at day 0 and than in MenACWY recipients. Because no day 14 peak-response samples were available, repertoires were characterized only after the peak T cell response. Reportedly, almost half of the unique spike-specific TCRs recognized epitopes lying outside the regions that are mutated in the B.1.351 and B.1.1.7 variants. The vaccine-associated CD4 TCRs covered the entire spike protein, and the dominant responses fell in regions 160-218 and 743-854. Participants were mostly white British, with more females than males. The authors suggested clonal diversity may have been underestimated.

The time point label here, explained by the study, means: baseline before first vaccination. The vaccinee samples were drawn from two UK trials, COV001 and COV002, one of which was a single-blind randomized controlled phase 2/3 trial testing AZD1222 (ChAdOx1 nCoV-19) in healthy adults. For TCRbeta chain sequencing, PBMC samples from trial participants were taken at day 0 and at day 28 after the second dose. Comment on this clone: Which antigen it targets is not known. The record has no base qualities; no much larger clone is one base away.

The CDR3 regions of human TCRbeta chains were analyzed by immunosequencing. The study's processing was this. Repertoire TCRs were checked for matches against a reference library of SARS-CoV-2-specific TCRs that had been generated using the MIRA antigen-specificity platform. Breadth meant the fraction of unique TCRs that were SARS-CoV-2-associated, whereas depth meant the fraction of total T cells that were SARS-CoV-2-associated. Using the MIRA data, every spike-specific TCR was mapped to the spike region that the TCR reacted to and assigned to either a CD4 or a CD8 class. Log10-transformed breadth and depth values were compared by one-way ANOVA with Sidak's multiple comparisons tests. TCRdb retrieved this table from immuneACCESS and kept in-frame rearrangements only. Not all clones are present; in checked studies, unresolved V genes account for under half, and no reason is known for the remainder. V, J and clone size were drawn from that table, and D and trimming were deduced from the DNA. This sample holds roughly 150,000 clones; less than 95% were observed only once. Jointly, the top ten make up approximately 4.7% of the sample.

From cysteine to phenylalanine, the CDR3 is 14 amino acids long. Of the read, only the CDR3 DNA is kept; its 42 bases are in frame from base 1. V and J are truncated by 5 bases and 6 bases respectively, leaving an intervening sequence of 18 bases. Based on the germline V gene (reference sequence), the CDR1 and CDR2 sequences are GTSNPN and SVGIG. The sequence derives from an adult in good health. Here the chain combines TRBV30 and TRBJ2-3; perhaps TRBD2 is the D gene, with 6 bases matching. The sample in question was peripheral blood, obtained on day 0 of AZD1222 vaccination. The nucleotide sequence reads as follows: TGTGCCTGGGGAACCGGAGGGATGTGGGATACGCAGTATTTT. Translation gives CAWGTGGMWDTQYF.